A single sample is the source of the 9 T cell receptor beta chains below, sequenced in a study of naive and memory T cell subsets (dated by TCRdb to about 2017). The study reported a robust and sensitive protocol to amplify, sequence and analyze TCRs, based on 3' ligation of a UMI-containing oligonucleotide to TCR cDNA. Receptor amplification or capture employed 5' RACE. Instrument used: Illumina MiSeq. Four rounds of PCR, run with the SP2 primer together with nested alpha and beta constant region primers, were used to amplify the ligated cDNA. The public reads were reprocessed in TCRdb via fastp at Q25 and MiXCR, keeping in-frame beta chains. Identical CDR3 protein sequences are pooled into one entry, listed with their most common genes and DNA. Across this sample there are about 48,000 distinct CDR3 sequences, with 4.7% seen only once. Of the sample, about 0.8% falls within the top ten clones. All receptors derive from a female donor in good health.

The rearrangement links TRBV19 to TRBJ1-4; D is ambiguous. Trimming took 5 bases from V and 8 from J, leaving 18 bases between them. From germline, CDR1 is LNHDA and CDR2 SQIVND (reference sequence). The CDR3 has 15 residues. The DNA for the CDR3 is TGTGCCAGTAGTCCTGGACGGGCCCCGAGGGAAAAACTGTTTTTT. It encodes CASSPGRAPREKLFF.

At least ten counts were recorded for this clonotype. The gene calls are TRBV25-1 and TRBJ1-5; D may be TRBD1 (5 bases). Between the trimmed V and J ends, which lost 3 bases and 7 bases, there was a span of 16 bases. The CDR3 runs 15 residues. Germline V gene data show CDR1 as MGHDK and CDR2 as SYGVNS. CDR3 loop: CASSDWGLVDQPQHF. CDR3 nucleotide sequence: TGTGCCAGCAGTGATTGGGGGTTAGTAGACCAGCCCCAGCATTTT.

This clonotype was counted at least ten times. V gene TRBV29-1 combines with J gene TRBJ2-3, with D possibly TRBD2 on 6 matching bases. The CDR3 totals 15 residues. Deletions cut 0 bases from V and 2 bases from J, with 12 bases between. CDR1 and CDR2 from the germline V gene are SQVTM and ANQGSEA. The CDR3 loop reads CSVEDPGRPTDTQYF. CDR3 nucleotides: TGCAGCGTTGAAGATCCTGGGAGGCCCACAGATACGCAGTATTTT.

This clonotype came up many times. The V call is TRBV5-1, the J call TRBJ1-1; D is uncertain. CDR1 SGHRS and CDR2 YFSETQ come from the germline V gene. This CDR3 has 12 residues. The germline V and J ends were trimmed by 8 bases and 0 bases, with 8 bases remaining between them. The chain's CDR3 is CASGLLNTEAFF. For the CDR3, the DNA is TGCGCCAGTGGGCTCTTGAACACTGAAGCTTTCTTT.

The V gene is TRBV6-5, the J gene TRBJ1-6; 8 bases map to TRBD1. CDR3 size: 15 residues. Germline V gene sequence: CDR1 MNHEY, CDR2 SVGAGI. V was clipped by 6 bases and J by 10 bases; unmatched bases: 11. The CDR3 region has the DNA TGTGCCAGCAGACCTAGGACAGGGAGACAATCACCCCTCCACTTT. It is translated as CASRPRTGRQSPLHF.

In regard to this clonotype: A much larger clone differs from this one at a single base, so this may be a read error. The rearrangement links TRBV20-1 to TRBJ1-5, with D tentatively TRBD1 (5 bases). This CDR3 has 15 residues. Germline V CDR1 and CDR2: DFQATT, SNEGSKA (reference sequence). Between the trimmed V and J ends, which lost 3 bases and 2 bases, there was a span of 14 bases. CDR3 in DNA: TGCAGTGCTAGCTATTTGGTGGGGCGCAATCAGCCCCAGCATTTT. Its translation is CSASYLVGRNQPQHF.

This clonotype came up many times. V and J are TRBV28 and TRBJ1-1; D might be TRBD1 (6 bases). V was pared by 11 bases and J by 4 bases, with 17 bases between. The CDR3 spans 13 residues. Per the germline V gene, CDR1 is MDHEN and CDR2 is SYDVKM. The CDR3 here is CAGHRAVGTEAFF. The DNA for the CDR3 is TGTGCCGGCCACAGGGCCGTGGGCACTGAAGCTTTCTTT.

This clonotype was counted many times. The chain recombines TRBV4-1 with TRBJ1-4; D may be TRBD1 (5 bases). Germline V gene lookup returns CDR1 MGHRA and CDR2 YSYEKL. Trimming cost V 3 bases and J 10 bases, with 15 bases left between them. This CDR3 has 14 amino acids. CDR3: CASSQQGKEGKLFF. The CDR3 coding sequence is TGCGCCAGCAGCCAGCAGGGAAAAGAGGGAAAACTGTTTTTT.

This clonotype appeared many times. V usage is TRBV28 and J usage is TRBJ2-4; no firm D call. Trimming stripped 3 bases from V and 0 bases from J, with 12 bases between. Germline loops: CDR1 MDHEN, CDR2 SYDVKM. The CDR3 length is 16 residues. CDR3 residues: CASSLADVLAKNIQYF. The CDR3 DNA reads as TGTGCCAGCAGTTTGGCGGATGTACTAGCCAAAAACATTCAGTACTTC.